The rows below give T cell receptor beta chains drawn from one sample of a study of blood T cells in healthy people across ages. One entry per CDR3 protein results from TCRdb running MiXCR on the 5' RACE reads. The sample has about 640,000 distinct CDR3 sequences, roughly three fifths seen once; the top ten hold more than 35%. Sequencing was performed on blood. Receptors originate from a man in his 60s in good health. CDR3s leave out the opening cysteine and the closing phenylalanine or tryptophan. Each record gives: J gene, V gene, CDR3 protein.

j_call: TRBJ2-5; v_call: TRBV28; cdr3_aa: ASERAGETQY
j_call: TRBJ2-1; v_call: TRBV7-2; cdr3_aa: ASSQVGDYPYNEQF
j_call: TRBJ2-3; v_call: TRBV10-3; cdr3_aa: AISEERGLRTDTQY
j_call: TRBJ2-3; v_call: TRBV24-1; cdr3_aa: ATSDSGDPTDTQY
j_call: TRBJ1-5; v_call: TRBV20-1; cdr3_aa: SAFRQVEPYQPQH
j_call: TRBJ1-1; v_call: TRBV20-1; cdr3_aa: SARSGGEGTEAF
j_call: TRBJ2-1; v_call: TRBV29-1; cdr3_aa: SVGRQTFYNEQF
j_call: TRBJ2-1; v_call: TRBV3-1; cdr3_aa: ASSHPKGQGQSSYNEQF
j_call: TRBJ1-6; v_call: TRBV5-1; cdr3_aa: ASSLDHRGHSPLH
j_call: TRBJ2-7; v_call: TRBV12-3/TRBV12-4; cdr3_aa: ASRGTGRNEQY
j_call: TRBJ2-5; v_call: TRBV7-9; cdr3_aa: ASSPGPSSYGQY
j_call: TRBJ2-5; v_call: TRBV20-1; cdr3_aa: SATDAGETQY
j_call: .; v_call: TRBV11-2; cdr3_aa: ASSWEQDVNEQY
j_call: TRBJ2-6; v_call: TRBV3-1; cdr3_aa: ASSHPGLAAGANVLT
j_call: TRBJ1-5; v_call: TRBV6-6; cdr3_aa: ASSWTGGDDQPQH
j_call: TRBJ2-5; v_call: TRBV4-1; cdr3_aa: ASSQTGTTKETQY
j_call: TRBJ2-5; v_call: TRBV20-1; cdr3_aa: SARQPTGEETQY
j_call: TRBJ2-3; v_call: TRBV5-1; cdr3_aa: ASSLEAGDRADTQY
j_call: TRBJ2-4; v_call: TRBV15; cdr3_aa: ATSRAGQGVENIQY
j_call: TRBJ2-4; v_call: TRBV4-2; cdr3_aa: ASRKGKGAAKNIQY
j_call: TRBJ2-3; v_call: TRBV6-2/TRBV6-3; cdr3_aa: ASSYSPHPTQY
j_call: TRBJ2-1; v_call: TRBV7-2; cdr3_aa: ASSSRYPGAGGEQF
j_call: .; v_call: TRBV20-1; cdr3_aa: SARVVTKKTQY
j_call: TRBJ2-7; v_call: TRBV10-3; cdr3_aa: AISGGTGLYEQY
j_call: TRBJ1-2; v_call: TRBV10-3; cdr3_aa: AISAGQGDYGYT
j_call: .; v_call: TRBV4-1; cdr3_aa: ASSQVRGTDEQY
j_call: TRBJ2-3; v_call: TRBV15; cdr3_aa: ATSRVAGVPDTQY
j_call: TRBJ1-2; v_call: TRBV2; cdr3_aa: ASSEDRYYGYT
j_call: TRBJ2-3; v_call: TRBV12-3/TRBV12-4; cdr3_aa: ASSFPQGISDTQY